This T cell receptor (beta chain) was documented in a study of CD8 T cells in Susac syndrome. It was with random hexamers that roughly 0.45 to 1 ug RNA was reverse transcribed. Amplification of TCR beta CDR3 across 54 Vbeta and 13 Jbeta was performed with immunoSEQ multiplex PCR. TCRdb reanalysed the immunoSEQ multiplex PCR reads using MiXCR and keeps one entry per CDR3 protein. The table lists 170,000 or so distinct CDR3 sequences, roughly 96% of them singletons. Germline CDR1 is SGHDT and CDR2 is YYEEEE. This CDR3 comprises 14 residues. Unmatched junction bases numbered 2, after V lost 0 bases and J lost 6 bases. From blood CD8+ and CD4+ T cells, the TCR beta chain was sequenced. The patients serving as multiple sclerosis controls were treatment-naive. They had stable or active relapsing-remitting disease and fulfilled revised McDonald criteria.

The sequence was obtained from a human donor with multiple sclerosis. The chain uses TRBV5-6 and TRBJ2-2; 7 bases are shared with TRBD2. The sample comprised CD8+ T cells from PBMCs. The CDR3 DNA follows: TGTGCCAGCAGCTTGGGGACTAGATCCGGGGAGCTGTTTTTT. This encodes CASSLGTRSGELFF.